The 3 T cell receptor beta chains in this list originate from one sample, sequenced in a study of spatial heterogeneity in lung cancer. TCRdb ran MiXCR on the 5' RACE reads and lists one entry per CDR3 protein. The table records 110,000 or so distinct CDR3 sequences, 10% to 14% of them present only once. The time point: blood at routine non-recurrence follow-up after resection. The sequenced sample was PBMCs, obtained at follow-up. The receptor set was obtained from a female donor with early-stage non-small cell lung cancer.

The chain joins TRBV7-8 to TRBJ1-4; no clear D. V was trimmed by 1 base and J by 1 base, leaving 10 bases between them. The germline V gene encodes CDR1 SGHVS and CDR2 FQNEAQ. This CDR3 is built from 16 residues. CDR3 amino acids: CASSLGQQLTNEKLFF. CDR3 coding DNA: TGTGCCAGCAGCTTAGGCCAACAGTTAACTAATGAAAAACTGTTTTTT.

This clonotype appeared once. One base away lies a much larger clone, so this may be a sequencing read error. This CDR3 is CASSLCAGGHYEQYF. The CDR3 nucleotides read TGTGCCAGCAGTTTATGCGCCGGGGGGCACTACGAGCAGTACTTC. The V call is TRBV28, the J call TRBJ2-7, with a tentative D call TRBD2 (7 bases). This CDR3 is built from 15 residues. The V gene's germline CDR1 is MDHEN and CDR2 SYDVKM. The ends were cut back, 0 bases at V and 3 bases at J, with 12 bases in the middle.

The gene calls are TRBV11-2 and TRBJ2-3; no definite D call. V was cut by 6 bases and J by 3 bases, with 16 bases left in between. Germline CDR1 reads SGHAT; CDR2 reads FQNNGV. The CDR3 spans 15 residues. The CDR3 DNA is TGTGCCAGCAGTGGCCAGTTTGGATCGACAGATACGCAGTATTTT. Amino acid sequence: CASSGQFGSTDTQYF.